This TCR beta chain appears in the sequencing data of a study of cytomegalovirus exposure and HLA in healthy donors (dated by TCRdb to 2017 to 2019). The study in broad terms: According to an earlier analysis of 587 of the donors, 150 million to 200 million T cells yielded 95 million to 140 million unique TCR beta sequences and around 300 Gb of sequence data. An early release covering about 600 HLA-typed donors comprised roughly 300 gigabases of sequencing data and 85 million or so unique TCR sequences. Of the approximately 400 genotyped donors, around 81% fell in the genetic ancestry cluster associated with self-reported Caucasian donors. The aim of the study was to test whether cataloging public T cell receptors could identify signatures of past pathogen exposure. The T cell repertoires of some 670 subjects were profiled by immunosequencing and related to cytomegalovirus serostatus. A separate validation cohort of roughly 130 different subjects was used in addition to the approximately 610-subject first cohort. To predict cytomegalovirus infection status, the study brought together high-throughput TCR immunosequencing, statistical association of individual TCRs with disease status, and machine learning. A later analysis re-analyzed previously published TCR beta repertoires from 666 donors and added high-resolution HLA genotyping to study TCR occurrence patterns. The later analysis used no new phenotypic data to find candidate immune exposures, relying instead on TCR beta sequences and their occurrence across donors. An earlier analysis of 587 of the donors used high-throughput TCR beta sequencing to judge whether each TCR beta V gene segment behaved as functional or pseudogenic. Alongside the repertoire data, information on donor age, sex, ethnicity and CMV serostatus was compiled. In a later genetic analysis, genome-wide SNP genotypes for 398 of the 666 donors were used, and that subset was treated as a discovery cohort. Every discovery cohort repertoire had been produced on one sequencing platform. Class I and class II HLA loci were covered by the typing at four-digit resolution. The number of typed donors differed by locus: about 629-630 for A, B, C, DRB1 and DQB1; roughly 510 for DQA1; approximately 600 for DPA1; and some 430 for DPB1. Roughly 5 DR-DQ haplotypes were handled as single units for association and clustering because linkage in the cohort was strong. Among roughly 370 genotyped donors of the cohort, an average of 235,054 unique TCR beta nucleotide sequences were sequenced per donor, roughly 18% of them non-productive.

Including the terminal cysteine and phenylalanine, the CDR3 comprises 16 residues. Only the CDR3 region is kept as DNA, spanning 48 bases read in frame from base 1. Unmatched junction bases come to 7, with V trimmed by 4 bases and J by 5 bases. The germline V gene encodes CDR1 SGHAT and CDR2 FQDESV (reference sequence). In regard to this clone: Its antigen is currently not known. The input lacks base qualities; no much larger clone sits a single base away.

The library was prepared using the immunoSEQ multiplex PCR assay. A mixture of 60 forward primers for TCR Vbeta segments and 13 reverse primers for TCR Jbeta segments was used in the multiplex PCR. A multiplex PCR assay on genomic DNA amplified the CDR3 region of rearranged TCR beta genes. The amplified TCR beta libraries were sequenced on the Illumina HiSeq System as 87-base-pair reads. Per the authors' processing: In a later analysis, 80 million or so unique TCR beta chains were counted across the approximately 670 repertoires, and around 10 million of these chains were shared by at least two donors. Raw reads were error-corrected and collapsed into unique sequences by a nearest-neighbor algorithm in which closely related sequences were merged to remove PCR and sequencing errors. Alignment of CDR3 sequences to IMGT reference sequences was used to assign V, D and J gene segments. Each retained sequence needed at least a six-nucleotide match to both a V gene segment and a J gene segment. A rearrangement was called productive if the CDR3 had no stop codons and remained in frame with V and J, and every other rearrangement was called non-productive. Following IMGT convention, CDR3 was defined as the stretch from the second conserved V-encoded cysteine to the conserved J-encoded phenylalanine. The earlier analysis of some 550 of the donors excluded any sequence lacking an unambiguous match to a single V gene segment. In an earlier analysis of approximately 500 of the donors, a V segment was called functional when productive rearrangements were above 56.7%, and segregating when the standard deviation between donors exceeded 5%. To diagnose cytomegalovirus status from the catalog of TCR beta chain sequences, a statistical classification framework was built. V and J gene assignment, in a later analysis, came from comparing TCR nucleotide sequences with IMGT/GENE-DB human TR gene sequences. The TCRdist pipeline was used in a later analysis to assign CDR3 sequences and most-parsimonious VDJ recombination scenarios. In a later analysis, each TCR beta chain was defined by its CDR3 amino acid sequence together with its V-gene family, and reads without a unique V-gene family were excluded. In a later analysis, approximately 590 highly shared, low-generation-probability nucleotide sequences were removed to address suspected cross-contamination and a sequencing artifact. For each public chain, a later analysis derived a clonal expansion index from normalized ranks of inferred template counts within each repertoire. A later analysis computed generation probabilities with a VDJ recombination model fitted to out-of-frame rearrangements, and checked the results against IGoR. Hypergeometric tests were used in a later analysis to score TCR-TCR, TCR-HLA and TCR-CMV co-occurrence, with a repertoire-size bias correction applied to the TCR pairs. False discovery rates were estimated in a later analysis by permuting HLA or CMV assignments 20 times. In a later analysis, co-occurring TCRs were grouped with DBSCAN, and TCRdist sequence similarity was added when clustering was performed within HLA-allele-positive subsets. Repertoires with fewer than 30,000 or more than 120,000 public chains were left out of co-occurrence clustering, as were four to six repertoires with anomalous nucleotide sharing. The immuneACCESS repertoire file appears here via TCRdb, limited to in-frame rearrangements. These files lack a portion of the clones; in checked studies, under half of the deficit traces to unresolved V genes, and the cause of the others is not known. V and J calls and clone size are those listed in that table; D and trimming were worked out from the DNA. The sample table records about 190,000 clones; around 86% of these occur just once. 6.3% of the sample belongs to the ten largest clones.

The cohort was made up of 500 to 850 healthy bone marrow donors. All cohort members were sampled while nominally healthy, although unrecorded immune exposures were likely present. The donor was CMV seropositive and was included in the group of almost 300 seropositive cohort members. Each donor provided a peripheral blood sample, and peripheral blood mononuclear cells were used for TCR beta sequencing. The Qiagen DNeasy Blood Extraction Kit was used to extract genomic DNA from the blood cell samples. General conclusions and limits of the study: HLA typing was unavailable for some donors at each locus, so association tests used only the typed subset. Broadly in line with IMGT annotations, most TCR beta V segments showed up in productive rearrangements about 87% or about 30% of the time in an earlier analysis of some 590 of the donors. The classifier was reported to diagnose cytomegalovirus status with high specificity and sensitivity in both the original cohort and the validation cohort. A group of highly shared sequence variants was considered likely to be a technical artifact of the sequencing pipeline. The earlier analysis of approximately 590 of the donors excluded some 15 rarely observed V segments, including chromosome 9 orphons, because counts were too low. In a later analysis, the rate of TCR association differed among HLA loci, with DRB1 alleles having the most associated TCRs and HLA-C alleles having the fewest. In this cohort, only TCR beta chains were sequenced, and detectable features were limited by the absence of alpha or paired-chain data. According to the authors, the approach could potentially be generalized to other disease states and immunological phenotypes. A further reported finding was that TCR beta sequences accurately predicted the HLA-A and HLA-B alleles for most subjects in the first cohort. According to a later analysis, parvovirus B19, influenza, CMV and Epstein-Barr virus appeared linked to several top co-occurrence clusters. CMV serostatus was the only immune exposure information available for the cohort. Linkage disequilibrium might explain the correlated functional status among segregating V segments, but an unknown experimental factor could not be ruled out. In a later analysis, HLA-associated TCR beta chains showed more clonal expansion and lower generation probabilities than non-associated chains that were equally common. The study listed 170 or so TCR beta chains as associated with cytomegalovirus. Most TCR sequences were seen in very few donors, while some public TCRs were found in many individuals. The presence/absence analyses assumed that sequencing depth was roughly uniform across donors, and that assumption may not be true. At a false discovery rate of 0.05, a later analysis linked some 17,000 TCR beta sequences to specific HLA alleles. In vitro tests confirmed that a few of the cytomegalovirus-associated TCR beta chains recognize cytomegalovirus antigens. A later genetic analysis associated a missense DCLRE1C variant with V-gene and J-gene trimming of TCR beta chains, and an independent cohort replicated the association. According to a later genetic analysis, donors in an Asian-associated ancestry cluster had fewer N-insertions in productive TCRs than the roughly 700-donor mean. According to a later analysis, most CMV-associated TCR beta chains appeared to be HLA-restricted, and the HLA associations seemed to be driven largely by CMV exposure. When HLA alleles, especially DR and DQ, strongly co-occurred, attributing TCR associations to individual alleles was difficult. Some IMGT-functional V segments, including TRBV6-2 and TRBV6-3, could not be distinguished by the 87-base-pair reads and were therefore excluded.

The receptor's source is a man aged 40-49 years in good health and CMV-seropositive. The sequence links TRBV11-1 to TRBJ2-6, and 8 junctional nucleotides match TRBD1. The sample consisted of PBMCs. The DNA sequence follows: TGTGCCAGCAGCTCCGGGACAGGCTCGCGGGCCAACGTCCTGACTTTC. It is translated as CASSSGTGSRANVLTF.